This T cell receptor (beta chain) appears in the sequencing data of a study of T-cell memory formation after mild COVID-19 (dated by TCRdb to about 2021). Regarding the research as a whole: TCR sequence clusters from the two donors were largely donor specific. In a couple of donors, T-cell clones that expanded and contracted after mild COVID-19 were tracked by sequencing TCRalpha and TCRbeta repertoires over time. Two young, previously healthy adult volunteers, one female and one male, were included in the cohort.

Ficoll-Paque density gradient centrifugation was used to isolate PBMCs. This clonotype has ten or more counts. Its antigen target is currently unknown. Base-call qualities are not available, and no considerably larger clone is one nucleotide away. The investigation overall reported the following: Contracting CD4+ clones were found mainly in CM and EM memory subsets, while CD8+ clones were enriched in EMRA. The second-wave clones that peaked on day 37 were not confirmed to be SARS-CoV-2 specific. Only a couple of mild cases were covered in the study, and larger cohorts including severe cases with pre-infection samples were considered necessary. Clones contracting from day 15 to 85 had balanced CD4/CD8 phenotypes, while a second wave expanding from day 15 to 37 was biased towards CD4+. Some responding clones were found in pre-infection memory, which suggests that pre-existing cross-reactive memory T cells took part in the SARS-CoV-2 response.

TCRdb names Illumina NovaSeq 6000 as the instrument used. TCRalpha and TCRbeta cDNA libraries were built by 5'RACE with constant-segment primers, adding sample barcodes and unique molecular identifiers. Trizol reagent was used to extract RNA from every sample. Library amplification was performed in two PCR steps, and a second sample barcode and Illumina TruSeq adapters were introduced in the second step. Sequencing of the libraries was done on an Illumina NovaSeq, producing 2 x 150 bp paired-end reads. The original pipeline was this. Demultiplexing of reads and collapsing into UMI-guided consensus sequences were performed with migec v1.2.7. Using mixcr v2.1.11, the UMI consensuses were aligned to TRA and TRB V and J templates and assembled into clonotypes. Expanded or contracted clonotypes were those called significant by both edgeR and NoisET, with noise models trained on biological replicates. For edgeR calls, the thresholds were a false discovery rate-adjusted p below 0.01 and a log2 fold-change of 1. As an exploratory analysis of dynamics, max-normalized trajectories of the 1000 most abundant clonotypes were examined by PCA with hierarchical clustering. Separately sequenced CD4+ and CD8+ repertoires were used to assign the CD4 or CD8 phenotype of responding clones. TCRdb passed the public sequencing reads through fastp at Q25 and MiXCR, retaining productive beta sequences. Each CDR3 protein appears once, grouped with its most common genes and DNA. The V and J calls and clone size come from TCRdb's table, not from the authors' own analysis. The sample table shows approximately 400,000 distinct CDR3 sequences, and 15% to 20% are seen once. The leading ten clones occupy roughly 21% of the sample.

The TCR was taken from a man in his late teens or twenties who had mild COVID-19 (a few samples of this study predate the infection). The sample titles of this study are shuffled in the database, so cell type and time point are left out; the donor was told from shared clones. Sequencing was performed on PBMCs or a T cell subset sorted from them (not recorded which).

CDR3 region: CASRTGNSPLHF. The DNA reads as follows: TGTGCCAGCAGAACCGGAAATTCACCCCTCCACTTT. The rearrangement combines TRBV9 with TRBJ1-6, with the D segment identity uncertain. CDR1 and CDR2 are read off the germline V gene as SGDLS and YYNGEE. At the junction V is shortened by 5 bases and J by 7 bases, with 7 bases in between. The CDR3 holds 12 amino acids from the cysteine to the phenylalanine. Only the CDR3 DNA is retained, 36 bases long and in frame from the first base.